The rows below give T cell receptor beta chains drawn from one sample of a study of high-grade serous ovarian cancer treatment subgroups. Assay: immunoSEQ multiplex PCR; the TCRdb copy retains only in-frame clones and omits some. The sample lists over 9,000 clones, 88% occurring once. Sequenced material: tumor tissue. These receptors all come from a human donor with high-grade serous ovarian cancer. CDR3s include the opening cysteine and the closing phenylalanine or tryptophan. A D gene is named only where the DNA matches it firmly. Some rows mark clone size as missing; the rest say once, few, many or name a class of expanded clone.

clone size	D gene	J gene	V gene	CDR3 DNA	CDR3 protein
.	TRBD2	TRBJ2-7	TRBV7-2	TGTGCCAGCAGCCTGGAAGGGAGCGGGGGAGACCCCTACGAGCAGTACTTC	CASSLEGSGGDPYEQYF
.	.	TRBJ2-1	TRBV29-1	TGCAGCGTCGCGAGAGCGGCCAGCTCCTACAATGAGCAGTTCTTC	CSVARAASSYNEQFF
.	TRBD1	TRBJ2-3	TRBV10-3	TGTGCCATCACCGCCCGGGGACAGGGTAGCACAGATACGCAGTATTTT	CAITARGQGSTDTQYF
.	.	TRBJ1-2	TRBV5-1	TGCGCCAGCAGCCCGGACAGTCTCTATGGCTACACCTTC	CASSPDSLYGYTF
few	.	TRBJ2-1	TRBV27	TGTGCCAGCAGCCCTCTCGGGATCGGGGCATACTACAATGAGCAGTTCTTC	CASSPLGIGAYYNEQFF
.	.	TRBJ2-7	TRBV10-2	TGCGCCAGCAGCAGTAGCGGTTATGAGCAGTACTTC	CASSSSGYEQYF
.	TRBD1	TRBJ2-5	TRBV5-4	TGTGCCAGCAGCCCCCACCGGGGACAGGGTGGACAAGAGACCCAGTACTTC	CASSPHRGQGGQETQYF
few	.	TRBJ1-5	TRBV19	TGTGCCAGTACAGTATGGAGGAGCCACCAGCCCCAGCATTTT	CASTVWRSHQPQHF
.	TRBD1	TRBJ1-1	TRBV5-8	TGTGCCAGCAGCTTCTACAGGGGAAACACTGAAGCTTTCTTT	CASSFYRGNTEAFF
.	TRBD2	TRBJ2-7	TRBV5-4	TGTGCCAGCAGCGAGACTAGCGGGGCAAGCTCCTACGAGCAGTACTTC	CASSETSGASSYEQYF
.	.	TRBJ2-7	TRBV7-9	TGTGCCAGCAGCTTAAACGTCGACTCCTACGAGCAGTACTTC	CASSLNVDSYEQYF
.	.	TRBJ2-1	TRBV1	TGCACCAGCAGCCACCCCCCCCCGGACAATGAGCAGTTCTTC	CTSSHPPPDNEQFF
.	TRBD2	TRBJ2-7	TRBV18	TGTGCCAGCTCTCCCTTAGCGGGACCATCCTACGAGCAGTACTTC	CASSPLAGPSYEQYF
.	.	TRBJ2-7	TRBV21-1	TGTGCCAGGTCGACTAAGGGGGGGGCGTTCCAGGGGGACGGACTAGCGCACTCCTACGAGCAGTACTTC	CARSTKGGAFQGDGLAHSYEQYF
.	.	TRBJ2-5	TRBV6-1	TGTGCCAGCAGTGAAGTGTTAGCTGAGGAGACCCAGTACTTC	CASSEVLAEETQYF
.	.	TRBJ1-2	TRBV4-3	TGCGCCAGCAGCCAAGGGACAGCCAAAGCCTATGGCTACACCTTC	CASSQGTAKAYGYTF
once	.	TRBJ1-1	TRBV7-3	TGTGCCAGCAGCTTGGGTTCGACGGGATCTGAAGCTTTCTTT	CASSLGSTGSEAFF
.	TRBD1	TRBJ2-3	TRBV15	TGTGCCACCAGCGGTTTTGCGGGACAGGACACAGATACGCAGTATTTT	CATSGFAGQDTDTQYF
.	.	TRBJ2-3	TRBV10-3	TGTGCCATCAGTGAGCGACAGGCTAGCACAGATACGCAGTATTTT	CAISERQASTDTQYF
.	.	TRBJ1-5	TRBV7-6	TGTGCCAGCAGCGGCGGGGCTAGCAATCAGCCCCAGCATTTT	CASSGGASNQPQHF
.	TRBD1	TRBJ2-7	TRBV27	TGTGCCAGCAGTTTATTCCCCCAGGGGGCCGACGAGCAGTACTTC	CASSLFPQGADEQYF
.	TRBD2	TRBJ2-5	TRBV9	TGTGCCAGCAGTCCGGGGACTAGCGGGGTCCAAGAGACCCAGTACTTC	CASSPGTSGVQETQYF
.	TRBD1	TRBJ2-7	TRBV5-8	TGTGCCAGCAGCCCGGAGGGGACAGGGCACGAGCAGTACTTC	CASSPEGTGHEQYF
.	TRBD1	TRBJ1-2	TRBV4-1	TGCGCCAGCAGCCAAGATGGGACAGGGAGCTATGGCTACACCTTC	CASSQDGTGSYGYTF
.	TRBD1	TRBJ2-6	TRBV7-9	TGTGCCAGCACCACGACAGGGTTCCTCTCTGGGGCCAACGTCCTGACTTTC	CASTTTGFLSGANVLTF
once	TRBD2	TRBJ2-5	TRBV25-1	TGTGCCAACAGTCCCCGGGCGGGGGACCACCAAGAGACCCAGTACTTC	CANSPRAGDHQETQYF
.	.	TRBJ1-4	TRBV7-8	TGTGCCAGCAGCTCCCTGGCTATTAATGAAAAACTGTTTTTT	CASSSLAINEKLFF
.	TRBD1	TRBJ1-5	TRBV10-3	TGTGCCATCAGTGATCCAAGGACAGGGTCCAATCAGCCCCAGCATTTT	CAISDPRTGSNQPQHF
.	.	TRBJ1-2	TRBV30	TGTGCCTGGAGTGTAACGGAGCGAGGCTACACCTTC	CAWSVTERGYTF